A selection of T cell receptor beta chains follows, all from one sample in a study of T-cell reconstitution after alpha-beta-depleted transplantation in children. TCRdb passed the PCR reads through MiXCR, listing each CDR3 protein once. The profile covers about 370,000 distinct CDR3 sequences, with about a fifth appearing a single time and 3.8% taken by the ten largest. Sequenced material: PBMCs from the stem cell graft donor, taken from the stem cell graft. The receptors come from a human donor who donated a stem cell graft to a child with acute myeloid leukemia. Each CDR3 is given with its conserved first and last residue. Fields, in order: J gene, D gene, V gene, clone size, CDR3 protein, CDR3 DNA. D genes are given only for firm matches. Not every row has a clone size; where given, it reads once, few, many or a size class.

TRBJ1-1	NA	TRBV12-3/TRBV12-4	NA	CASSFTGRTEAFF	TGTGCCAGCAGTTTTACAGGCCGGACTGAAGCTTTCTTT
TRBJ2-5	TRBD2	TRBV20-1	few	CSARQTLAGGPGVNQETQYF	TGCAGTGCTAGACAAACACTAGCGGGAGGGCCGGGGGTAAACCAAGAGACCCAGTACTTC
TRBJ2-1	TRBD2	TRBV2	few	CASSPTAGGDNEQFF	TGTGCCAGCAGTCCTACGGCGGGAGGGGACAATGAGCAGTTCTTC
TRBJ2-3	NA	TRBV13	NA	CASSLRASTQYF	TGTGCCAGCAGCTTACGCGCAAGTACGCAGTATTTT
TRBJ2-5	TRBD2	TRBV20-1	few	CSARSSGGRGAYQETQYF	TGCAGTGCTAGATCCTCTGGCGGGAGGGGGGCGTACCAAGAGACCCAGTACTTC
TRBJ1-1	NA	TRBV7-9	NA	CASSLPDEGDTEAFF	TGTGCCAGCAGCTTACCCGATGAGGGGGACACTGAAGCTTTCTTT
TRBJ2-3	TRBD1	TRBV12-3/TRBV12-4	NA	CASTSSDRGAADTQYF	TGTGCCAGCACCTCCTCTGACAGGGGCGCAGCAGATACGCAGTATTTT
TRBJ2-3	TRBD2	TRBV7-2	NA	CASSLEPGGRTDTQYF	TGTGCCAGCAGCTTAGAACCGGGAGGGCGCACAGATACGCAGTATTTT
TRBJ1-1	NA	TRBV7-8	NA	CASSFRETAFGSEAFF	TGTGCCAGCAGCTTCCGGGAAACCGCCTTTGGGAGTGAAGCTTTCTTT
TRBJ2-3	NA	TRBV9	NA	CASSALASSTDTQYF	TGTGCCAGCAGCGCCCTAGCAAGCAGCACAGATACGCAGTATTTT
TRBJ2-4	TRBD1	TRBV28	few	CASSPGDRVLAKNIQYF	TGTGCCAGCAGTCCCGGCGACAGGGTACTAGCCAAAAACATTCAGTACTTC
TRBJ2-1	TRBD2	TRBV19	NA	CASSIGAGDFGQFF	TGTGCCAGTAGTATCGGAGCGGGAGACTTTGGTCAGTTCTTC
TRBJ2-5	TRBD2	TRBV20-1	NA	CSALDSSSGRYQETQYF	TGCAGTGCTTTGGACTCCTCTAGCGGGCGGTACCAAGAGACCCAGTACTTC
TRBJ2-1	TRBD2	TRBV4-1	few	CASSQGLAGGSRYNEQFF	TGCGCCAGCAGCCAAGGACTAGCGGGAGGGTCGCGGTACAATGAGCAGTTCTTC
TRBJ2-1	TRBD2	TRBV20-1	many	CSARGTSGSRGDEQFF	TGCAGTGCTAGAGGGACTAGCGGGAGCAGGGGCGATGAGCAGTTCTTC
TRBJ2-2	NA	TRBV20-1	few	CSARRGRAGELFF	TGCAGTGCTCGTCGGGGGAGAGCCGGGGAGCTGTTTTTT
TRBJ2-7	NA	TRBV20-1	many	CSARDVLYEQYF	TGCAGTGCTAGAGATGTCCTCTACGAGCAGTACTTC
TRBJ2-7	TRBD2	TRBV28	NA	CASSGLAGYEQYF	TGTGCCAGCAGTGGACTAGCGGGATACGAGCAGTACTTC
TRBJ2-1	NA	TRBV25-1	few	CASSEWENEQFF	TGTGCCAGCAGTGAATGGGAGAATGAGCAGTTCTTC
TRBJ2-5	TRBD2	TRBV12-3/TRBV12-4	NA	CASSLEGLAGVGDEETQYF	TGTGCCAGCAGTTTAGAGGGACTAGCGGGAGTTGGCGATGAAGAGACCCAGTACTTC
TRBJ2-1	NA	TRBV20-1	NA	CSARERTGRGWTSYNEQFF	TGCAGTGCTAGAGAAAGGACCGGTCGGGGTTGGACTTCGTACAATGAGCAGTTCTTC
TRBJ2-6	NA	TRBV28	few	CASSLSGLGANVLTF	TGTGCCAGCAGTTTATCAGGGCTCGGGGCCAACGTCCTGACTTTC
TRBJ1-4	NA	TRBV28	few	CASRGAEKLFF	TGTGCCAGTAGAGGGGCCGAAAAACTGTTTTTT
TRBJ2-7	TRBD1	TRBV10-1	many	CAIPQGGLGYEQYF	TGCGCCATTCCACAGGGGGGATTAGGCTACGAGCAGTACTTC
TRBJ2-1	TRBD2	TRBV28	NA	CASSRPPGLASKHEQFF	TGTGCCAGCAGTCGACCCCCGGGACTAGCGAGTAAACATGAGCAGTTCTTC
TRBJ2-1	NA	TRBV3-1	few	CASSLSGPGADEQFF	TGTGCCAGCAGCCTAAGCGGGCCGGGGGCGGATGAGCAGTTCTTC
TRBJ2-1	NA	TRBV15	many	CATSRDSQFEQFF	TGTGCCACCAGCAGAGACTCTCAGTTTGAGCAGTTCTTC
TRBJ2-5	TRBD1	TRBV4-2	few	CASSQEGMGRGNQETQYF	TGTGCCAGCAGCCAAGAAGGAATGGGCAGGGGGAATCAAGAGACCCAGTACTTC
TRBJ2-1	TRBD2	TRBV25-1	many	CASSGGGLATSSYNEQFF	TGTGCCAGCAGTGGCGGGGGACTAGCGACCAGCTCCTACAATGAGCAGTTCTTC
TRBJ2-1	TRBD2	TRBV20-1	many	CSARTSGSVGDEQFF	TGCAGTGCCCGGACTAGCGGGAGCGTAGGCGATGAGCAGTTCTTC
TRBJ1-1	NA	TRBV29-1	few	CSVAPELMNTEAFF	TGCAGCGTTGCTCCAGAACTAATGAACACTGAAGCTTTCTTT
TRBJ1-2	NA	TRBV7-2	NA	CASSLGETAVGYGYTF	TGTGCCAGCAGCTTAGGGGAGACGGCCGTTGGCTATGGCTACACCTTC
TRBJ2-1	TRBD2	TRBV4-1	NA	CASSLHVGDYREQFF	TGCGCCAGCAGCCTCCATGTCGGGGACTATCGTGAGCAGTTCTTC
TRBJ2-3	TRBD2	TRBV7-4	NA	CASSLATASGPYTDTQYF	TGTGCCAGCAGCTTAGCGACGGCTAGCGGGCCCTACACAGATACGCAGTATTTT
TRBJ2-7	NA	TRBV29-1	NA	CSVEGAGADYEQYF	TGCAGCGTTGAAGGGGCGGGGGCGGACTACGAGCAGTACTTC
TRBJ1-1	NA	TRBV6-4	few	CASSDSWGEAFF	TGTGCCAGCAGTGACTCGTGGGGTGAAGCTTTCTTT
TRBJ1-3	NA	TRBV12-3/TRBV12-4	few	CASSSRTDHGNTIYF	TGTGCCAGCAGTTCGCGGACAGATCACGGAAACACCATATATTTT
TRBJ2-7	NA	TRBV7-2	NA	CASNPGSFDEQYF	TGTGCCAGCAACCCCGGATCCTTTGACGAGCAGTACTTC
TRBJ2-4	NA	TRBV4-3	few	CASSLRLRPPEVQYF	TGCGCCAGCAGCCTCAGGCTTCGGCCCCCCGAAGTCCAGTACTTC
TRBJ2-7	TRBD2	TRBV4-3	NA	CASSQDVGLAANEQYF	TGCGCCAGCAGCCAAGATGTAGGGCTAGCGGCCAACGAGCAGTACTTC
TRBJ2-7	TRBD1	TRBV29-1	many	CSVGTVTLHEQYF	TGCAGCGTGGGGACAGTGACCCTCCACGAGCAGTACTTC
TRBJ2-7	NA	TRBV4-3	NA	CASSQYNYNYEQYF	TGCGCCAGCAGCCAATACAACTACAACTACGAGCAGTACTTC
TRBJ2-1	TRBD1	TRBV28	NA	CASSLRRGQGLDNEQFF	TGTGCCAGCAGTTTACGTCGGGGACAGGGTCTTGACAATGAGCAGTTCTTC
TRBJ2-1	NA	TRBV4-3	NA	CASSQGSEGPFRVDEQFF	TGCGCCAGCAGCCAAGGGTCTGAAGGACCTTTCAGGGTGGATGAGCAGTTCTTC
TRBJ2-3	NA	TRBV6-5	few	CASSYSYTDTQYF	TGTGCCAGCAGTTACTCGTACACAGATACGCAGTATTTT